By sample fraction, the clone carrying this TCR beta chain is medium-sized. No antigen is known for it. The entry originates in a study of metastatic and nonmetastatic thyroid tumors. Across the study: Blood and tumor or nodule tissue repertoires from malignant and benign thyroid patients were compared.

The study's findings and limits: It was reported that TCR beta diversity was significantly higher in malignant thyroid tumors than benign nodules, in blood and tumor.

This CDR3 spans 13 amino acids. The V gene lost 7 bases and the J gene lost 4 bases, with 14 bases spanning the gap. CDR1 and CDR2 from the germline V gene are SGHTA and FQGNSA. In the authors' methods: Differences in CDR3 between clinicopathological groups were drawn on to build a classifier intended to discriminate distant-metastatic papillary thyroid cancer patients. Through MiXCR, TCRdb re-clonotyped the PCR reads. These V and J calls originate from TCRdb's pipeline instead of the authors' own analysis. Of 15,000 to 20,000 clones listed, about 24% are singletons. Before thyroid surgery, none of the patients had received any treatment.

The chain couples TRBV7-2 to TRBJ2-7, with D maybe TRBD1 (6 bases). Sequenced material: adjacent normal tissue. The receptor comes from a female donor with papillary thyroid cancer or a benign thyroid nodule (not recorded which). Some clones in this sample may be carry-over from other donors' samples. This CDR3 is CASTLDRLYEQYF. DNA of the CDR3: TGTGCCAGCACCTTGGACAGACTTTACGAGCAGTACTTC.